Listed here are 11 T cell receptor beta chains from one sample, sequenced in a study of response to subunit inactivated influenza vaccine. A single record per CDR3 protein comes from TCRdb applying MiXCR to the RT-PCR reads. The sample consists of around 190,000 distinct CDR3 sequences, about 10% of them appearing once. Sequenced material: non-naive T cells sorted from PBMCs, taken on the day of vaccination. These receptors were taken from a middle-aged man who received an inactivated influenza vaccine.

This chain links TRBV7-2 with TRBJ2-7; 10 nucleotides match TRBD1. V shed 0 bases and J 3 bases; nucleotides not matched to a gene: 5. The germline V gene encodes CDR1 SGHTA and CDR2 FQGNSA. CDR3 length: 16 residues. The CDR3 region has the DNA TGTGCCAGCAGCTTAGCTGCGACAGGGGGCCTCTACGAGCAGTACTTC. This translates into CASSLAATGGLYEQYF.

This clonotype showed up just a few times. This chain uses TRBV28 with TRBJ2-5; 8 bases agree with TRBD2. J lost 6 bases, V lost 6 bases, and 9 bases had no gene match. The germline V gene has CDR1 MDHEN and CDR2 SYDVKM. The CDR3 runs 14 residues. CDR3 residues: CASSGGGAMKTQYF. CDR3 DNA: TGTGCCAGCAGCGGGGGGGGGGCGATGAAGACCCAGTACTTC.

The table lists this clonotype with many counts. V is TRBV28 and J is TRBJ2-7; possibly TRBD1 for D (6 bases). The length of the CDR3 is 15 residues. V lost 2 bases and J 0 bases, leaving 11 bases between the germline ends. CDR1 and CDR2 (germline): MDHEN, SYDVKM. In DNA, the CDR3 is TGTGCCAGCAGTTTAATCGGACAGAGCTCCTACGAGCAGTACTTC. Amino acid sequence: CASSLIGQSSYEQYF.

The CDR3 bases are TGTGCCACCAGTCCCGGACAGGGGCCGGCCAATGAGCAGTTCTTC. Protein sequence: CATSPGQGPANEQFF. The genes are TRBV24-1 and TRBJ2-1; TRBD1 matches 9 bases. J gave up 6 bases and V 6 bases, and 8 bases lay outside the gene matches. The CDR3 length is 15 residues. Per germline, CDR1 KGHDR and CDR2 SFDVKD.

This clonotype appeared a few times. The rearrangement joins TRBV24-1 to TRBJ2-1, with D unclear. The CDR3 extends over 16 amino acids. V lost 2 bases and J lost 2, with 12 bases in between. Looked up from germline, CDR1 is KGHDR and CDR2 is SFDVKD. Written as DNA, the CDR3 is TGTGCCACCAGTGATTCATTGGGGTTCGCCTACAATGAGCAGTTCTTC. Protein: CATSDSLGFAYNEQFF.

This clonotype was counted at least ten times. The J gene is TRBJ1-1, the V gene TRBV3-1, with D unclear. The V and J ends lost 0 bases and 4 bases respectively, with 12 bases between them. The germline V gene has CDR1 LGHDT and CDR2 YNNKEL (reference sequence). The CDR3 covers 15 residues. This CDR3 is CASSQDRAGFTEAFF. The CDR3 nucleotides read TGTGCCAGCAGCCAAGATAGAGCGGGCTTCACTGAAGCTTTCTTT.

The CDR3 loop reads CAIMRHDSTRNEQFF. CDR3 sequence (DNA): TGTGCCATCATGCGGCACGACTCTACTCGGAATGAGCAGTTCTTC. V is TRBV10-3 and J is TRBJ2-1; no reliable D call. V lost 7 bases to trimming and J lost 7 bases, with 20 bases between them. The CDR3 extends over 15 amino acids. Germline values: CDR1 ENHRY, CDR2 SYGVKD.

This clonotype was recorded at least ten times. The V call is TRBV12-3 or TRBV12-4, the J call TRBJ1-5; D ambiguous. V lost 8 bases to trimming and J lost 4 bases, with 12 bases between them. This CDR3 region has 13 residues. CDR3 coding DNA: TGTGCCAGCTGTGTGACGCAGAATCAGCCCCAGCATTTT. Its translation is CASCVTQNQPQHF.

This clonotype was seen ten or more times. The chain is built from TRBV5-1 and TRBJ2-7; D call uncertain. CDR3 size: 12 residues. With 4 bases removed from V and 3 bases from J, the gap between germline ends came to 8 bases. CDR1 is SGHRS, CDR2 YFSETQ, per germline. This CDR3 reads CASSSSLYEQYF. DNA for the CDR3: TGCGCCAGCAGCAGTAGCCTCTACGAGCAGTACTTC. The full variable domain, its missing parts supplied by reference TRBV5-1 and TRBJ2-7, is KAGVTQTPRYLIKTRGQQVTLSCSPISGHRSVSWYQQTPGQGLQFLFEYFSETQRNKGNFPGRFSGRQFSNSRSEMNVSTLELGDSALYLCASSSSLYEQYFGPGTRLTVT.

This clonotype was recorded a few times. V and J are TRBV6-1 and TRBJ2-3; 10 bases map to TRBD2. The CDR3 length is 14 residues. Germline V gene sequence: CDR1 MNHNS, CDR2 SASEGT. V dropped 6 bases and J dropped 6; count of bases not matched to a gene: 6. CDR3 region: CASSRELAGDTQYF. The DNA of the CDR3 is TGTGCCAGCAGCAGAGAACTAGCGGGGGATACGCAGTATTTT.

The J gene is TRBJ2-3, the V gene TRBV24-1, with TRBD1 matching over 8 bases. J was trimmed by 1 base and V by 2 bases; bases with no gene match: 4. CDR3 length equals 16 residues. CDR1 KGHDR and CDR2 SFDVKD come from the germline V gene. The CDR3 here is CATSDSPGQGTDTQYF. The CDR3 DNA is TGTGCCACCAGTGATTCCCCGGGACAGGGCACAGATACGCAGTATTTT.